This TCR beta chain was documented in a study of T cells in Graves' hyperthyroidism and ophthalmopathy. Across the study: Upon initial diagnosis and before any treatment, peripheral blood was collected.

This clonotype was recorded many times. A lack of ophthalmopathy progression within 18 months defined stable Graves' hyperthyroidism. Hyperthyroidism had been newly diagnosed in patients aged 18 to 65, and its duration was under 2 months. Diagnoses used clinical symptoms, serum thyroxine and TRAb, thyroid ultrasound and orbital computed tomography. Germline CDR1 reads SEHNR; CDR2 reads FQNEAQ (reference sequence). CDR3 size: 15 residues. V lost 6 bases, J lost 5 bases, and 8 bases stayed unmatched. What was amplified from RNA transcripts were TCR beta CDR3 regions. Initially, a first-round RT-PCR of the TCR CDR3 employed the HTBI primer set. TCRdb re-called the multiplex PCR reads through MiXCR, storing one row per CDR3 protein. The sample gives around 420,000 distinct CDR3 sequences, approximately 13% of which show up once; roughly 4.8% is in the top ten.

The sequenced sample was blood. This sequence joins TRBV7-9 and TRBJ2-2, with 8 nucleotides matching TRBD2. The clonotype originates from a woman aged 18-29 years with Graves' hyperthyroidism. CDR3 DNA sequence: TGTGCCAGCAGTTTTATAGCGGGACTGACCGGGGAGCTGTTTTTT. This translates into CASSFIAGLTGELFF.